A few counts support the clone carrying this T cell receptor beta chain. Its antigen is currently unknown. The CDR3 totals 14 residues. V lost 2 bases and J lost 8, with 16 bases in between. Germline assignment: CDR1 LGHNA and CDR2 YSLEER. TCRdb analysed the reads with MiXCR anew, one entry per CDR3 protein. The sample has approximately 120,000 distinct CDR3 sequences, more than 25% seen once. This sample was included in a study of T cell repertoires in cytomegalovirus infection. The sequence was collected from a human donor in good health (CMV status not recorded). Some clones in this sample may be carry-over from other donors' samples. The V and J genes are TRBV4-3 and TRBJ2-7, with D perhaps assigned TRBD1 or TRBD2 (5 bases each). The starting material was CD8+ T cells from cultured PBMCs, obtained from culture after CMV antigen stimulation. CDR3 sequence: CASSQPLMGEKQYF. CDR3 sequence (DNA): TGCGCCAGCAGCCAACCACTAATGGGGGAAAAGCAGTACTTC.